This passage covers 25 T cell receptor beta chains from one sample sequenced in a study of neoadjuvant nivolumab and ipilimumab in lung cancer (dated by TCRdb to 2020 to 2022). The intended sense of this specimen's time point label: at surgical resection after neoadjuvant nivolumab +/- ipilimumab. Libraries were constructed by the immunoSEQ multiplex PCR assay. TCRdb's version of the immuneACCESS table is confined to in-frame rearrangements and falls short of the full clone set. An unresolved V gene accounts for under half of the shortfall where checked; the remainder is of unknown origin. The sample table records about 7,700 clones; around 86% of these occur just once. The ten largest make up 2.4% of the sample. The specimen comprised tumor tissue, sampled after neoadjuvant nivolumab, alone or with ipilimumab, at or shortly before surgery. The receptors were gathered from an adult with non-small cell lung cancer. Some clones in this sample may be carry-over from other donors' samples.

V usage is TRBV7-3 and J usage is TRBJ2-1; maybe TRBD2 (6 bases). Germline CDR1 and CDR2: SGHTA and FQGTGA. Trimming left V 4 bases short and J 4 bases short, with 11 bases between. The length of the CDR3 is 14 residues. The CDR3 loop reads CASSSGTRYNEQFF. In nucleotides, the CDR3 is TGTGCCAGCAGCTCCGGGACTCGATACAATGAGCAGTTCTTC.

The chain couples TRBV11-2 to TRBJ1-3, with TRBD1 as a possible D gene (5 bases). The CDR3 runs to 13 residues. The germline CDR1 and CDR2 sequences are SGHAT and FQNNGV. V gave up 5 bases and J gave up 7 bases, with 12 bases separating them. The CDR3: CASSLDRGNTIYF. DNA of the CDR3: TGTGCCAGCAGCCTCGACAGAGGGAACACCATATATTTT.

The V gene is TRBV7-6, the J gene TRBJ2-7, with 11 bases that match TRBD2. V was clipped by 9 bases and J by 3 bases; unmatched bases: 10. The CDR3 is made up of 15 amino acids. The germline CDR1 and CDR2 sequences are SGHVS and FNYEAQ. CDR3 bases: TGTGCCAGTTCTATAGCGGGAGGGGCCGTCTACGAGCAGTACTTC. Encoded protein: CASSIAGGAVYEQYF.

The rearrangement links TRBV25-1 to TRBJ1-4; the D gene is possibly TRBD1 (5 bases). CDR3 size: 14 residues. CDR1 is MGHDK and CDR2 is SYGVNS in the germline V gene. V lost 3 bases to trimming and J lost 8 bases, with 13 bases between them. This CDR3 reads CASSDPGTREKLFF. The DNA for the CDR3 is TGTGCCAGCAGTGACCCCGGGACGAGAGAAAAACTGTTTTTT.

The rearrangement links TRBV6-6 to TRBJ2-7; D unresolved. The CDR3 length is 10 residues. V lost 10 bases to trimming and J lost 6 bases, with 10 bases between them. Germline CDR1 and CDR2: MNHNY and SVGAGI (reference sequence). As DNA, the CDR3 is TGTGCCACCGGCGGTTTCGAGCAGTACTTC. Translated: CATGGFEQYF.

The rearrangement uses TRBV2 and TRBJ2-3; TRBD1 might be the D (6 bases). V lost 4 bases to trimming and J lost 0 bases, with 8 bases between them. The CDR3 contains 14 residues. The germline V gene encodes CDR1 SNHLY and CDR2 FYNNEI. This CDR3 reads CASSVDRSTDTQYF. The CDR3 DNA reads TGTGCCAGCAGTGTTGACAGGAGCACAGATACGCAGTATTTT.

The chain recombines TRBV6-1 with TRBJ1-5; TRBD1 matches 7 bases. The CDR3 extends over 14 amino acids. V shed 5 bases, J shed 4 bases, and the junction held 5 bases outside the gene matches. CDR1 and CDR2 from the germline V gene are MNHNS and SASEGT. The CDR3 is CASSTGDGNQPQHF. DNA of the CDR3: TGTGCCAGCAGTACAGGGGATGGGAATCAGCCCCAGCATTTT.

The V and J genes are TRBV11-2 and TRBJ2-5; the D gene is possibly TRBD1 (5 bases). Looked up from germline, CDR1 is SGHAT and CDR2 is FQNNGV. V gave up 5 bases and J gave up 2 bases, with 9 bases separating them. This CDR3 has 13 residues. CDR3 nucleotides: TGTGCCAGCAGCAAGGGGCTTCAAGAGACCCAGTACTTC. Protein product: CASSKGLQETQYF.

The genes are TRBV10-2 and TRBJ2-7; 12 bases are shared with TRBD2. The CDR3 sequence is 16 residues long. J lost 3 bases, V lost 3 bases, and 6 bases had no gene match. From germline, CDR1 is WSHSY and CDR2 SAAADI. CDR3 sequence reads: CASSDLLAGGLYEQYF. The CDR3 nucleotides read TGCGCCAGCAGTGACCTACTAGCGGGAGGCCTCTACGAGCAGTACTTC.

This rearrangement joins TRBV5-1 to TRBJ2-1, with 9 nucleotides matching TRBD1. CDR3 length: 16 amino acids. Per germline, CDR1 SGHRS and CDR2 YFSETQ. V lost 2 bases to trimming and J lost 6 bases; unmatched junction nucleotides: 9. CDR3 bases: TGCGCCAGCAGCTTACACCCGGGACAGGGAGTCAATGAGCAGTTCTTC. Protein sequence: CASSLHPGQGVNEQFF.

The chain employs TRBV25-1 and TRBJ2-7; 8 bases agree with TRBD2. CDR1 and CDR2 (germline): MGHDK, SYGVNS. There are 15 residues in the CDR3. Unmatched junction bases numbered 6, after V lost 2 bases and J lost 3 bases. CDR3 in DNA: TGTGCCAGCAGTGAAACAGGGCTAGCGGGCTACGAGCAGTACTTC. Translated: CASSETGLAGYEQYF.

This clone was observed a single time. The gene calls are TRBV5-1 and TRBJ1-1, with D tentatively TRBD1 (6 bases). CDR1 and CDR2 from the germline V gene are SGHRS and YFSETQ. This CDR3 region has 13 residues. The ends were cut back, 4 bases at V and 4 bases at J, with 11 bases in the middle. The DNA of the CDR3 is TGCGCCAGCAGCCCGGGACAACGCACTGAAGCTTTCTTT. Protein product: CASSPGQRTEAFF.

The genes are TRBV6-1 and TRBJ1-5; TRBD1 might be the D (6 bases). Germline CDR1 reads MNHNS; CDR2 reads SASEGT. V shed 2 bases and J shed 3 bases, with 8 bases lying between them. The CDR3 has 14 amino acids. The CDR3 coding sequence is TGTGCCAGCAGTGAAACAGGGTCCAATCAGCCCCAGCATTTT. As protein: CASSETGSNQPQHF.

This chain connects TRBV19 to TRBJ1-1; D is unresolved. V was shortened by 1 base and J by 0 bases, with 3 bases between the two germline ends. Germline V lookup: CDR1 LNHDA, CDR2 SQIVND (reference sequence). The CDR3 spans 13 residues. The CDR3 DNA follows: TGTGCCAGTAGTATAGGAGTGAACACTGAAGCTTTCTTT. Translation: CASSIGVNTEAFF.

The count of this clone is one. The chain has TRBV5-1 and TRBJ1-1; 7 positions match TRBD1. There are 14 residues in the CDR3. Looked up from germline, CDR1 is SGHRS and CDR2 is YFSETQ. Trimming took 4 bases from V and 3 from J; bases not matched to a gene: 6. This chain's CDR3 is CASSISGGDTEAFF. The CDR3 region has the DNA TGCGCCAGCAGCATTTCAGGGGGGGACACTGAAGCTTTCTTT.

In this sample, this clone turned up once. The V and J genes are TRBV30 and TRBJ1-3; perhaps TRBD1 as D (5 bases). The germline V and J ends were trimmed by 0 bases and 1 base, with 10 bases remaining between them. The CDR3 is made up of 15 amino acids. CDR1 is GTSNPN and CDR2 is SVGIG in the germline V gene (reference sequence). The CDR3 DNA is TGTGCCTGGAGTGTCGTCAAGGGGTCTGGAAACACCATATATTTT. Translating gives CAWSVVKGSGNTIYF.

This chain connects TRBV9 to TRBJ2-7; D not resolved. The CDR3 runs 14 residues. The germline V gene encodes CDR1 SGDLS and CDR2 YYNGEE. Deletions cut 0 bases from V and 2 bases from J, with 9 bases between. The CDR3 region has the DNA TGTGCCAGCAGCGTAGGCGAGCTGCCCTACGAGCAGTACTTC. Its translation: CASSVGELPYEQYF.

The gene calls are TRBV29-1 and TRBJ1-1, with D unclear. CDR1 is SQVTM and CDR2 is ANQGSEA in the germline V gene. The CDR3 is 12 amino acids. V lost 2 bases and J 0 bases, leaving 4 bases between the germline ends. Here the CDR3 DNA reads TGCAGCGTTGAAAGACTGAACACTGAAGCTTTCTTT. Its translation: CSVERLNTEAFF.

The rearrangement links TRBV13 to TRBJ1-2; D is perhaps TRBD1 (5 bases). Trimming took off 0 bases at V and 4 bases at J, with 9 bases between the two ends. Germline V gene lookup returns CDR1 PRHDT and CDR2 FYEKMQ (reference sequence). The CDR3 runs to 14 residues. As DNA, the CDR3 is TGTGCCAGCAGCTTAGGAGGACAACGCTATGGCTACACCTTC. Its translation is CASSLGGQRYGYTF.

The chain joins TRBV6-5 to TRBJ2-7, with 8 bases aligning to TRBD1. The CDR3 contains 14 residues. Germline assignment: CDR1 MNHEY and CDR2 SVGAGI. The trim removed 11 bases at V and 5 bases at J, leaving 14 bases unmatched. The DNA for the CDR3 is TGTGCCGCAGGGTCCCACAGGGGGTCTGACGAGCAGTACTTC. It codes for CAAGSHRGSDEQYF.

The chain is built from TRBV29-1 and TRBJ1-1; D is possibly TRBD1 (5 bases). Trimming removed 7 bases from V and 3 bases from J, with 15 bases in between. CDR3 length equals 13 residues. Looked up from germline, CDR1 is SQVTM and CDR2 is ANQGSEA. In DNA form, the CDR3 reads TGCAGCGCTCAATGGGGGGTAGACACTGAAGCTTTCTTT. It codes for CSAQWGVDTEAFF.

The chain recombines TRBV7-3 with TRBJ1-1; D gene uncertain. Germline V gene lookup returns CDR1 SGHTA and CDR2 FQGTGA. V lost 2 bases, J lost 0 bases, and 10 bases lay in between. The CDR3 is 15 amino acids. Here the CDR3 reads CASSLLPGLNTEAFF. Written as DNA, the CDR3 is TGTGCCAGCAGCTTATTGCCCGGGTTGAACACTGAAGCTTTCTTT.

The rearrangement links TRBV5-1 to TRBJ1-1; D unresolved. The CDR3 extends over 17 amino acids. V lost 3 bases and J lost 0, with 18 bases in between. Germline-derived CDR1 and CDR2 are SGHRS and YFSETQ. In nucleotides, the CDR3 is TGCGCCAGCAGCTCCGGACTGTTCGGGGATCTGAACACTGAAGCTTTCTTT. This translates into CASSSGLFGDLNTEAFF.

This sequence joins TRBV5-1 and TRBJ1-5; 9 bases agree with TRBD1. This CDR3 contains 15 residues. Germline CDR1 reads SGHRS; CDR2 reads YFSETQ. V shed 4 bases, J shed 1 base, and the junction held 3 bases outside the gene matches. CDR3 amino acids: CASSKGTGSNQPQHF. The CDR3 nucleotides are TGCGCCAGCAGCAAAGGGACAGGGAGCAATCAGCCCCAGCATTTT. The variable domain in full, completed from reference TRBV5-1 and TRBJ1-5, reads KAGVTQTPRYLIKTRGQQVTLSCSPISGHRSVSWYQQTPGQGLQFLFEYFSETQRNKGNFPGRFSGRQFSNSRSEMNVSTLELGDSALYLCASSKGTGSNQPQHFGDGTRLSIL.

The rearrangement uses TRBV9 and TRBJ2-7, with D unclear. The CDR3 loop spans 14 amino acids. Trimming shortened V by 0 bases and J by 2 bases, and 9 bases separated the two germline ends. The V gene's germline CDR1 is SGDLS and CDR2 YYNGEE. The CDR3 DNA reads as TGTGCCAGCAGCGTAGTTGACAATCCCTACGAGCAGTACTTC. Translated: CASSVVDNPYEQYF.